The 19 T cell receptor beta chains below come from one sample, sequenced in a study of T-cell reconstitution after alpha-beta-depleted transplantation in children. Using unique molecular identifiers, the investigators prepared the TCRbeta library. TCRdb re-called the PCR reads with MiXCR, one entry per CDR3 protein. Of fewer than 700,000 distinct CDR3 sequences listed, 10% to 15% were seen once; the top ten hold 2.2%. The sequenced sample was PBMCs, mostly from graft donor cells, obtained 360 days after TCRalphabeta/CD19-depleted stem cell transplant. These receptors all stem from a male patient between 10 and 17 years old who had a stem cell transplant for acute myeloid leukemia, so the T cells may come from the graft donor.

The chain recombines TRBV5-4 with TRBJ2-1, with D possibly called TRBD1 or TRBD2 (5 bases each). Germline lookup yields CDR1 SGHNT and CDR2 YYREEE (reference sequence). Deletions cut 3 bases from V and 3 bases from J, with 16 bases between. This CDR3 region has 16 residues. The CDR3 sequence: CASSYFKGPSYNEQFF. The CDR3 nucleotides read TGTGCCAGCAGCTATTTCAAGGGACCGAGCTACAATGAGCAGTTCTTC.

In this sample, this clonotype turned up a few times. The chain employs TRBV9 and TRBJ2-2, with 12 nucleotides matching TRBD2. Germline V gene data show CDR1 as SGDLS and CDR2 as YYNGEE. The CDR3 runs to 16 residues. V was pared by 3 bases and J by 4 bases, with 4 bases of the junction left unmatched. CDR3: CASSGLAGAVTGELFF. DNA for the CDR3: TGTGCCAGCAGCGGACTAGCGGGAGCGGTCACCGGGGAGCTGTTTTTT.

This clonotype was counted between two and nine times. The chain links TRBV7-3 to TRBJ2-3, with TRBD1 as a possible D gene (5 bases). The CDR3 covers 14 residues. Trimming left V 5 bases short and J 2 bases short, with 11 bases between. Germline V gene sequence: CDR1 SGHTA, CDR2 FQGTGA. The CDR3 is CASSPGALTDTQYF. In DNA form, the CDR3 reads TGTGCCAGCAGCCCTGGGGCGCTCACAGATACGCAGTATTTT. The full variable domain, its missing parts supplied by reference TRBV7-3 and TRBJ2-3, is GAGVSQTPSNKVTEKGKYVELRCDPISGHTALYWYRQSLGQGPEFLIYFQGTGAADDSGLPNDRFFAVRPEGSVSTLKIQRTERGDSAVYLCASSPGALTDTQYFGPGTRLTVL.

This chain joins TRBV7-8 and TRBJ2-7; D call uncertain. In germline, CDR1 is SGHVS, CDR2 FQNEAQ. The CDR3 is 14 amino acids. The V gene lost 0 bases and the J gene lost 6 bases, with 12 bases spanning the gap. In nucleotides, the CDR3 is TGTGCCAGCAGCTTAGCTCTAGGGATGCGCGAGCAGTACTTC. Its protein product is CASSLALGMREQYF.

The chain joins TRBV23-1 to TRBJ2-7; 8 positions match TRBD1. TRBV23-1 is given ORF status, its function remaining uncertain. The CDR3 covers 16 residues. V trimming: 2 bases; J trimming: 3 bases; junction bases outside the gene matches: 9. The CDR3: CASSQRAGGEIYEQYF. Written as DNA, the CDR3 is TGCGCCAGCAGTCAACGGGCAGGGGGCGAAATCTACGAGCAGTACTTC.

The sample holds a few counts of this clonotype. CDR3 bases: TGTGCCAGCAGGGCGGACAGGGGGCTAGGTTACGAGCAGTACTTC. Amino acid sequence: CASRADRGLGYEQYF. The chain has TRBV6-1 and TRBJ2-7; 11 bases match TRBD1. The ends lost 6 bases at V and 4 bases at J; junction bases unmatched: 8. The CDR3 is made up of 15 amino acids. CDR1 is MNHNS and CDR2 is SASEGT in the germline V gene.

This clonotype was counted only a few times. This chain connects TRBV28 to TRBJ2-5; 12 bases are a match to TRBD1. CDR1 and CDR2 from the germline V gene are MDHEN and SYDVKM. The CDR3 is made up of 15 amino acids. V gave up 6 bases and J gave up 5 bases; unmatched junction bases: 7. CDR3 coding DNA: TGTGCCAGCAGCATAGGGACAGGGGGCTTCGAGACCCAGTACTTC. Its translation: CASSIGTGGFETQYF. Complete variable domain (other parts from reference TRBV28 and TRBJ2-5): DVKVTQSSRYLVKRTGEKVFLECVQDMDHENMFWYRQDPGLGLRLIYFSYDVKMKEKGDIPEGYSVSREKKERFSLILESASTNQTSMYLCASSIGTGGFETQYFGPGTRLLVL.

V is TRBV6-2 or TRBV6-3 and J is TRBJ2-5; TRBD2 agrees at 16 bases. V was clipped by 2 bases and J by 6 bases; unmatched bases: 6. Germline V gives CDR1 MNHEY, CDR2 SVGEGT. This CDR3 is built from 17 residues. CDR3 loop: CASSYGTSGRAWKTQYF. The CDR3 nucleotides are TGTGCCAGCAGTTACGGGACTAGCGGGAGGGCCTGGAAGACCCAGTACTTC.

V is TRBV25-1 and J is TRBJ2-1; D is unresolved. Trimming stripped 0 bases from V and 6 bases from J, with 9 bases between. The germline V gene has CDR1 MGHDK and CDR2 SYGVNS. The CDR3 is 14 amino acids. The DNA of the CDR3 is TGTGCCAGCAGTGAATATACGGCTACCAATGAGCAGTTCTTC. It codes for CASSEYTATNEQFF.

This clonotype was counted a few times. The V and J genes are TRBV6-1 and TRBJ1-1, with a possible D match to TRBD1 (6 bases). The V end lost 4 bases, the J end lost 7 bases, and 16 bases lay between the germline ends. This CDR3 region has 14 residues. Looked up from germline, CDR1 is MNHNS and CDR2 is SASEGT. This CDR3 reads CASSGLRGALEAFF. The CDR3 DNA is TGTGCCAGCAGTGGTCTGCGGGGGGCCCTTGAAGCTTTCTTT.

This clonotype was found many times. The V gene is TRBV20-1, the J gene TRBJ2-7; the match to TRBD2 covers 11 bases. The CDR3 consists of 16 residues. Germline assignment: CDR1 DFQATT and CDR2 SNEGSKA (reference sequence). V trimming: 5 bases; J trimming: 0 bases; junction bases outside the gene matches: 9. The CDR3 sequence: CSAPGLAGGPSYEQYF. The CDR3 nucleotides read TGCAGTGCTCCCGGTCTAGCGGGAGGTCCCTCCTACGAGCAGTACTTC.

This clonotype turned up a few times. V and J are TRBV7-2 and TRBJ2-1; 9 nucleotides align to TRBD2. This CDR3 contains 16 residues. J lost 2 bases, V lost 1 base, and 3 bases had no gene match. The germline V gene encodes CDR1 SGHTA and CDR2 FQGNSA. CDR3 DNA sequence: TGTGCCAGCAGCTTAGTAGCGGGAGTACCCTACAATGAGCAGTTCTTC. Protein: CASSLVAGVPYNEQFF.

The chain combines TRBV11-1 with TRBJ2-1; 9 nucleotides align to TRBD1. Germline assignment: CDR1 SGHAT and CDR2 FQDESV (reference sequence). The V gene end was trimmed by 0 bases and the J gene end by 5 bases; junction bases not matched to a gene: 14. The CDR3 has 19 amino acids. CDR3 DNA: TGTGCCAGCAGCTTAGCGGGGACAGGGCCTCCCTTTACTAACAATGAGCAGTTCTTC. Its translation: CASSLAGTGPPFTNNEQFF. The full variable domain, its missing parts supplied by reference TRBV11-1 and TRBJ2-1, is EAEVAQSPRYKITEKSQAVAFWCDPISGHATLYWYRQILGQGPELLVQFQDESVVDDSQLPKDRFSAERLKGVDSTLKIQPAELGDSAMYLCASSLAGTGPPFTNNEQFFGPGTRLTVL.

The table lists this clonotype with a few counts. The CDR3 reads CASSPWSGDTQYF. The CDR3 DNA reads TGTGCCAGCAGCCCTTGGTCGGGAGATACGCAGTATTTT. The chain joins TRBV12-3 or TRBV12-4 to TRBJ2-3; D gene ambiguous. The V end lost 6 bases, the J end lost 5 bases, and 12 bases lay between the germline ends. CDR3 size: 13 residues.

There are a few counts of this clonotype. The rearrangement uses TRBV6-2 or TRBV6-3 and TRBJ2-3, with D possibly being TRBD2 (7 bases). The CDR3 contains 14 residues. V shed 7 bases and J shed 2 bases, with 13 bases lying between them. Germline values: CDR1 MNHEY, CDR2 SVGEGT. The CDR3 is CASNAGAYTDTQYF. In DNA, the CDR3 is TGTGCCAGCAACGCGGGGGCGTACACAGATACGCAGTATTTT.

The chain combines TRBV25-1 with TRBJ2-5; possibly TRBD2 for D (5 bases). In germline, CDR1 is MGHDK, CDR2 SYGVNS. V lost 0 bases and J lost 1, with 18 bases in between. The CDR3 is 18 residues long. In DNA form, the CDR3 reads TGTGCCAGCAGTGAATATGGGAGAGCAGGACCGTTCCAAGAGACCCAGTACTTC. Translated, it gives CASSEYGRAGPFQETQYF. The whole variable domain, remainder taken from reference TRBV25-1 and TRBJ2-5, is EADIYQTPRYLVIGTGKKITLECSQTMGHDKMYWYQQDPGMELHLIHYSYGVNSTEKGDLSSESTVSRIRTEHFPLTLESARPSHTSQYLCASSEYGRAGPFQETQYFGPGTRLLVL.

The table lists this clonotype with many counts. The chain is built from TRBV29-1 and TRBJ2-5; D is unresolved. Germline CDR1 SQVTM, CDR2 ANQGSEA. This CDR3 has 13 residues. The V end was cut by 3 bases, the J end by 4 bases, with 12 bases between. CDR3 coding DNA: TGCAGCGTTGAGGCCCCCTTTGGAGAGACCCAGTACTTC. This codes for CSVEAPFGETQYF.

This clonotype has ten or more counts. The rearrangement uses TRBV29-1 and TRBJ2-1; 10 bases are a match to TRBD2. This CDR3 is built from 16 residues. With V trimmed by 4 bases and J by 10 bases, 16 bases remained unmatched. Germline CDR1 is SQVTM and CDR2 is ANQGSEA. The CDR3 loop is CSVALAGVTLTREQFF. The CDR3 nucleotides read TGCAGCGTTGCGCTAGCGGGGGTAACCCTTACTAGGGAGCAGTTCTTC.

This clonotype was found a few times. This chain uses TRBV6-5 with TRBJ1-3; TRBD1 might be the D (6 bases). Germline V CDR1 and CDR2: MNHEY, SVGAGI. V was clipped by 2 bases and J by 4 bases, with 12 bases between them. CDR3 length equals 15 residues. The CDR3 loop is CASSYGWGAGNTIYF. In nucleotides, the CDR3 is TGTGCCAGCAGTTACGGATGGGGGGCCGGAAACACCATATATTTT.